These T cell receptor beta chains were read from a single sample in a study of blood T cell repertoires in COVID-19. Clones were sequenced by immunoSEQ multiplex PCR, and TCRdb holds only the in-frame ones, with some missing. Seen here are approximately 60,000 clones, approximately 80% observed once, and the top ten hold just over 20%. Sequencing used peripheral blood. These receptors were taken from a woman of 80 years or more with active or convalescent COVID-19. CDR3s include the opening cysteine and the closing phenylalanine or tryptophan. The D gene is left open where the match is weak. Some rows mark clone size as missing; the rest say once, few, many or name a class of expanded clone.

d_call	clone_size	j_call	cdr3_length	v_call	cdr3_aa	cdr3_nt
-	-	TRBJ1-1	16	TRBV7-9	CASSLSLGRRGTEAFF	TGTGCCAGCAGCCTCAGTTTGGGGCGTCGGGGGACTGAAGCTTTCTTT
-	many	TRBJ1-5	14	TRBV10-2	CASSVQGAGQPQHF	TGCGCCAGCAGTGTACAAGGGGCTGGTCAGCCCCAGCATTTT
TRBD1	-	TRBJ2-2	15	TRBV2	CASSGDRVGTGELFF	TGTGCCAGCAGTGGGGACAGGGTAGGCACCGGGGAGCTGTTTTTT
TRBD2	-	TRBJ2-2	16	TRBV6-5	CASSYRTSGDTGELFF	TGTGCCAGCAGTTACCGGACTAGCGGGGACACCGGGGAGCTGTTTTTT
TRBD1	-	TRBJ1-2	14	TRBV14	CASSLIQGSYGYTF	TGTGCCAGCAGCCTAATACAGGGGTCCTATGGCTACACCTTC
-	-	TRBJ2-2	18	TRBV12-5	CANGLGGGARTNTGELFF	TGTGCTAATGGTTTGGGCGGCGGGGCAAGGACGAACACCGGGGAGCTGTTTTTT
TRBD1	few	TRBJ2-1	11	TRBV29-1	CSVQTGDEQFF	TGCAGCGTTCAGACAGGGGACGAGCAGTTCTTC
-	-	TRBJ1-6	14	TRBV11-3	CASSVRGDNSPLHF	TGTGCCAGCAGCGTTAGGGGCGATAATTCACCCCTCCACTTT
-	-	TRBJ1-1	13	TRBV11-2	CASSQPGDTEAFF	TGTGCCAGCAGCCAACCGGGGGACACTGAAGCTTTCTTT
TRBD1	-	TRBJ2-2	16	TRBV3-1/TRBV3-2	CASSRARQGGTGELFF	TGTGCCAGCAGCCGAGCCAGACAGGGGGGGACCGGGGAGCTGTTTTTT
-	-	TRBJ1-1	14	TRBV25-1	CASSRTGQNTEAFF	TGTGCCAGCAGCCGAACAGGGCAGAACACTGAAGCTTTCTTT
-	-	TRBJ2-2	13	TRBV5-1	CASSRGSTGELFF	TGCGCCAGCAGCCGCGGTAGCACCGGGGAGCTGTTTTTT
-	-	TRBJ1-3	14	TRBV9	CASSVEGSGNTIYF	TGTGCCAGCAGCGTGGAGGGATCTGGAAACACCATATATTTT
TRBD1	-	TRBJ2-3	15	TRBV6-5	CASRKPGQGTDTQYF	TGTGCCAGCAGAAAACCGGGACAGGGGACAGATACGCAGTATTTT
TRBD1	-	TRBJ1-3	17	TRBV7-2	CASSLSFGRGTGNTIYF	TGTGCCAGCAGCTTATCATTCGGCAGGGGGACCGGAAACACCATATATTTT
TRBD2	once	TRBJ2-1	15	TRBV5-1	CASSQTSGGLDEQFF	TGCGCCAGCAGCCAGACTAGCGGGGGCTTGGATGAGCAGTTCTTC
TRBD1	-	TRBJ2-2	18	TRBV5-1	CASSLGGGTGTNTGELFF	TGCGCCAGCAGCTTGGGAGGCGGGACAGGTACGAACACCGGGGAGCTGTTTTTT
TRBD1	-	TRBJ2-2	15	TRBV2	CASRLGTGPTGELFF	TGTGCCAGCAGGCTAGGGACAGGGCCCACCGGGGAGCTGTTTTTT
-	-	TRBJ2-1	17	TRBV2	CASSERESGTPYNEQFF	TGTGCCAGCAGTGAAAGGGAGTCCGGGACACCTTACAATGAGCAGTTCTTC
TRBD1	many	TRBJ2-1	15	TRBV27	CASSFLGQGGNEQFF	TGTGCCAGCAGTTTTCTGGGACAGGGTGGGAATGAGCAGTTCTTC
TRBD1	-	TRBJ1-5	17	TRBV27	CASSPQRTGLSNQPQHF	TGTGCCAGCAGTCCCCAGCGGACAGGCCTTAGCAATCAGCCCCAGCATTTT
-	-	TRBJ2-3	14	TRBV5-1	CASSLGLLTDTQYF	TGCGCCAGCAGCTTGGGACTCCTCACAGATACGCAGTATTTT
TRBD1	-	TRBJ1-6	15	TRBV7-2	CASSLRQGNNSPLHF	TGTGCCAGCAGCTTGCGACAGGGGAATAATTCACCCCTCCACTTT
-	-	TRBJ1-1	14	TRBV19	CASSIGPGKTEAFF	TGTGCCAGTAGTATAGGGCCAGGGAAGACTGAAGCTTTCTTT